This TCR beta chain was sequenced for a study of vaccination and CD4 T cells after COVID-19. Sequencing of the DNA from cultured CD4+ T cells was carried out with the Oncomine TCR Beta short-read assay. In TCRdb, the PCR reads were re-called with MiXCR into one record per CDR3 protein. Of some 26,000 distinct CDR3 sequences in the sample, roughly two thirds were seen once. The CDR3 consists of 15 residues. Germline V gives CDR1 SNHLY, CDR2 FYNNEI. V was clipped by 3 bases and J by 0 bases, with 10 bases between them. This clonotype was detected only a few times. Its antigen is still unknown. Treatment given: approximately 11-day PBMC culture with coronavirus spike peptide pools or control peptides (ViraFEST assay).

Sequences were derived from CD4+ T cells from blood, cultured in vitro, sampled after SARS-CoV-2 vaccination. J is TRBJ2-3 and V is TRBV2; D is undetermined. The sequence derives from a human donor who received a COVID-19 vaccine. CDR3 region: CASSELASSTDTQYF. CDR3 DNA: TGTGCCAGCAGTGAGTTGGCTTCTAGCACAGATACGCAGTATTTT.